The 4 T cell receptor beta chains below all came from one sample that was sequenced in a study of CD4 T cells in relation to SARS-CoV-2 and coronaviruses. TCRdb's table, derived via immunoSEQ multiplex PCR, lists solely in-frame clones and lacks some. The sample shows 35,000 to 40,000 clones, 80% to 90% of them seen only once. The specimen was memory CD4+ T cells from PBMCs. The receptors were gathered from an adult with COVID-19.

This chain links TRBV19 with TRBJ2-5, with D perhaps matching TRBD2 (6 bases). V dropped 5 bases and J dropped 4 bases, with 23 bases sitting between them. The CDR3 covers 17 residues. Germline lookup yields CDR1 LNHDA and CDR2 SQIVND (reference sequence). This chain's CDR3 is CASSPALGAETRETQYF. In DNA form, the CDR3 reads TGTGCCAGTAGTCCAGCCCTCGGGGCAGAGACTAGAGAGACCCAGTACTTC.

J is TRBJ1-1 and V is TRBV29-1; maybe TRBD1 (6 bases). Between the trimmed V and J ends, which lost 6 bases and 5 bases, there was a span of 19 bases. The CDR3 is 14 residues long. CDR1 SQVTM and CDR2 ANQGSEA come from the germline V gene. The CDR3 is CSVEGGGRGTEAFF. DNA for the CDR3: TGCAGCGTCGAGGGTGGGGGGCGCGGGACTGAAGCTTTCTTT.

This clone is medium-sized within its sample. The V call is TRBV6-2 or TRBV6-3, the J call TRBJ2-7; D is undetermined. The V end lost 2 bases, the J end lost 0 bases, and 8 bases lay between the germline ends. Germline lookup yields CDR1 MNHEY and CDR2 SVGEGT. This CDR3 is built from 14 residues. CDR3 in amino acids: CASSYRATSYEQYF. CDR3 nucleotides: TGTGCCAGCAGTTACCGTGCCACCTCCTACGAGCAGTACTTC.

The V and J genes are TRBV19 and TRBJ2-7, with 8 bases fitting TRBD1. The CDR3 totals 15 residues. J gave up 0 bases and V 1 base, and 2 bases lay outside the gene matches. Germline values: CDR1 LNHDA, CDR2 SQIVND (reference sequence). In DNA, the CDR3 is TGTGCCAGTAGTATAGGGACAGGGCCCTCCTACGAGCAGTACTTC. Amino acids: CASSIGTGPSYEQYF.